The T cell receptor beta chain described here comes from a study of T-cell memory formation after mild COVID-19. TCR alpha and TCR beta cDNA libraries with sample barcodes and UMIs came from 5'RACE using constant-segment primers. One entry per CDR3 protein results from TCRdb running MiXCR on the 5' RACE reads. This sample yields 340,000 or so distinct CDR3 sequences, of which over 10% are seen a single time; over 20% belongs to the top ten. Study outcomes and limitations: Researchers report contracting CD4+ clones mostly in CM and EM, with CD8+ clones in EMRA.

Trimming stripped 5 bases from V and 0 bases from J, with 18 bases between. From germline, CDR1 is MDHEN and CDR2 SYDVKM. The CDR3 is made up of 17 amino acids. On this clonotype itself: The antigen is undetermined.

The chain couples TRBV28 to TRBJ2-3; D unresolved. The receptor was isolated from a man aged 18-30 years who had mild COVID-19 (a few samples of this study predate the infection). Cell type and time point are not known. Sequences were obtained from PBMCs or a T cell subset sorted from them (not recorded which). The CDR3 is CASSTPPTRLSTDTQYF. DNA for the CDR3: TGTGCCAGCAGTACCCCCCCGACCCGCCTGAGCACAGATACGCAGTATTTT.